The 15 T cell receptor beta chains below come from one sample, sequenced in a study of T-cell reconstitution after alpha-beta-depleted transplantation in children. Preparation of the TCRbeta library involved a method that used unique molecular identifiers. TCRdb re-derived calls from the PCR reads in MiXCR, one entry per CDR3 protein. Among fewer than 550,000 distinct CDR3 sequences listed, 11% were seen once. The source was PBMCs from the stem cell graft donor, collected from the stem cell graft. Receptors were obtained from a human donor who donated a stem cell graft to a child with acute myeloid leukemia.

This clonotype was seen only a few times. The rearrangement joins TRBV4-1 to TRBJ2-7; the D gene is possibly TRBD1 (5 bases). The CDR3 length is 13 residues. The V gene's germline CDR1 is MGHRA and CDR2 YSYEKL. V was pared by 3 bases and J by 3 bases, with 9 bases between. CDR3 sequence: CASSHRVYYEQYF. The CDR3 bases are TGCGCCAGCAGCCACAGGGTCTACTACGAGCAGTACTTC.

The CDR3 here is CSASPRDRQETQYF. The CDR3 nucleotides are TGCAGTGCTAGCCCTAGGGACCGGCAAGAGACCCAGTACTTC. This chain links TRBV20-1 with TRBJ2-5; D might be TRBD1 or TRBD2, each matching 5 bases. Germline CDR1 is DFQATT and CDR2 is SNEGSKA (reference sequence). The CDR3 sequence is 14 residues long. V shed 3 bases and J shed 2 bases, with 13 bases lying between them.

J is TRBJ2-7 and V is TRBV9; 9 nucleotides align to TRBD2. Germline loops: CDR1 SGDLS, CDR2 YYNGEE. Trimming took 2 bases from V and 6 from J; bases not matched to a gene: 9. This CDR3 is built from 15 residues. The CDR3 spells CASSVGSGRSGEQYF. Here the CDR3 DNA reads TGTGCCAGCAGCGTGGGTAGCGGGAGAAGTGGCGAGCAGTACTTC.

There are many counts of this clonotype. For the CDR3, the DNA is TGTGCCAGCAGTGAATTGGAACGGGATAGTAATGAGCAGTTCTTC. Its translation: CASSELERDSNEQFF. The chain couples TRBV25-1 to TRBJ2-1; tentatively, D is TRBD2 (5 bases). Trimming took 1 base from V and 7 from J, leaving 14 bases between them. Germline CDR1 MGHDK, CDR2 SYGVNS. The CDR3 spans 15 residues.

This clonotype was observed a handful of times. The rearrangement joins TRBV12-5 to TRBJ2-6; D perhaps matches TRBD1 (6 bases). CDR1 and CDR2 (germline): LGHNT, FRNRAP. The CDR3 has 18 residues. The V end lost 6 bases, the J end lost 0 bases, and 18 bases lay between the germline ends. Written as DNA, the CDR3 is TGTGCTAGTGGCCTGGGACACTCGAGAGCCTCTGGGGCCAACGTCCTGACTTTC. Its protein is CASGLGHSRASGANVLTF. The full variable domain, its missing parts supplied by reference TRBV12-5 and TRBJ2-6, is DARVTQTPRHKVTEMGQEVTMRCQPILGHNTVFWYRQTMMQGLELLAYFRNRAPLDDSGMPKDRFSAEMPDATLATLKIQPSEPRDSAVYFCASGLGHSRASGANVLTFGAGSRLTVL.

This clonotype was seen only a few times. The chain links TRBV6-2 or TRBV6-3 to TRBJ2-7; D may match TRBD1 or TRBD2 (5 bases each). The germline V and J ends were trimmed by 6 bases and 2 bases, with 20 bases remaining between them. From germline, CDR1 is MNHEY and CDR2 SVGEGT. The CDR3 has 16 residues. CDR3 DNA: TGTGCCAGCAGAGACCAGGGACGGACGCTAACCTACGAGCAGTACTTC. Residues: CASRDQGRTLTYEQYF.

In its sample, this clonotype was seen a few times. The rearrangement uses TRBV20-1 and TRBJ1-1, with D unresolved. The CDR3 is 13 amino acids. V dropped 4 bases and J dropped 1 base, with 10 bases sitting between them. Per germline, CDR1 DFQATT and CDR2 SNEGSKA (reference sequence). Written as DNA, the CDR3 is TGCAGTGCTATAAGGTGGGCGAACACTGAAGCTTTCTTT. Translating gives CSAIRWANTEAFF.

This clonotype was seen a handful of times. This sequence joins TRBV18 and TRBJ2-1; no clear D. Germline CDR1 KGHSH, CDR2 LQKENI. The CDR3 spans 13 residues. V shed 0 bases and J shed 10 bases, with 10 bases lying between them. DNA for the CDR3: TGTGCCAGCTCACCACCGGGCGTCAAGGAGCAGTTCTTC. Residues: CASSPPGVKEQFF.

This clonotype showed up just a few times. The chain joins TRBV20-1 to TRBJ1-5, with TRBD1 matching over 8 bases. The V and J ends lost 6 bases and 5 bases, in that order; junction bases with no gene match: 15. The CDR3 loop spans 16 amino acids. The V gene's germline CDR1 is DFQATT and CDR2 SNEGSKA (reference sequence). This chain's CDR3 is CSAIERDRGWHQPQHF. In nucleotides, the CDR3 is TGCAGTGCGATAGAGCGAGACAGGGGATGGCATCAGCCCCAGCATTTT.

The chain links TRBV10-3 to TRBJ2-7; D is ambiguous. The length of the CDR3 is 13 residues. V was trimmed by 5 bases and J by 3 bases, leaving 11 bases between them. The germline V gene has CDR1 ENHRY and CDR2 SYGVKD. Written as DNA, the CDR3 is TGTGCCATCAGTCTCGCGGCCTACTACGAGCAGTACTTC. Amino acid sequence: CAISLAAYYEQYF.

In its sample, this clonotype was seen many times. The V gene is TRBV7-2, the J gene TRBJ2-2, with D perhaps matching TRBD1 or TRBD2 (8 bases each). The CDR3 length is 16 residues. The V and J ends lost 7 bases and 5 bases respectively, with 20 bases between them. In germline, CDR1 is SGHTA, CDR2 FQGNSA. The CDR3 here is CASTSGGRGPTGELFF. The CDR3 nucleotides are TGTGCCAGCACCAGCGGGGGCAGGGGGCCGACCGGGGAGCTGTTTTTT.

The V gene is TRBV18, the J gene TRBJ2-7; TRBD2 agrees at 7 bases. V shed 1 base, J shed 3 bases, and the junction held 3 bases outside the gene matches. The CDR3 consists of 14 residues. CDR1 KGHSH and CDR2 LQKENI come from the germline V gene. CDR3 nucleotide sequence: TGTGCCAGCTCACCACTCGAGCGGGACTACGAGCAGTACGTC. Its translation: CASSPLERDYEQYV.

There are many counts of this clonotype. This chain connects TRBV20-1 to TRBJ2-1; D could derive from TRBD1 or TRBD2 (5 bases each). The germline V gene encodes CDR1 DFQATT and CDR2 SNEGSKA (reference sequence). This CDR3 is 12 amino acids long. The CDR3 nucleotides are TGCAGCGGGGCTAGGACTTACAATGAGCAGTTCTTC. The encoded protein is CSGARTYNEQFF.

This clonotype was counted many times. This CDR3 is CANLRIKGAWGCQPQHF. The CDR3 DNA sequence: TGCGCCAACCTCCGGATTAAGGGGGCGTGGGGTTGTCAGCCCCAGCATTTT. The chain links TRBV5-1 to TRBJ1-5; 7 bases are shared with TRBD1. This CDR3 region has 17 residues. Germline CDR1 SGHRS, CDR2 YFSETQ. The junction had 21 bases not matched to a gene; V was cut back by 9 bases and J by 6 bases.

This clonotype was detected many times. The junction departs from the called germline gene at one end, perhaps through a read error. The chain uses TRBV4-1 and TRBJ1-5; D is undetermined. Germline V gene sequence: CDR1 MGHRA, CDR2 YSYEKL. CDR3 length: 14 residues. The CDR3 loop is CASSQDTSNQPQHF. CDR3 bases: TGCGCCAGCAGTCAAGATACTAGCAATCAGCCCCAGCATTTT.